This note documents a single T cell receptor (beta chain) sequence. Sequencing used immunoSEQ multiplex PCR; TCRdb keeps in-frame clones, though not all of them. Seen here are some 270,000 clones, about nine tenths observed once, and the top ten hold around 2.1%. The data belong to a study of blood T cell repertoires in COVID-19. Background on the study: Acute-phase and convalescent COVID-19 samples originated in the United States, Italy and Spain.

Sequenced: peripheral blood. This TCR came from a man aged 50-59 years with acute or convalescent COVID-19.

The CDR3 region is CASTFGAGGGETQYF. In DNA form, the CDR3 reads TGCGCCAGCACCTTCGGGGCGGGGGGTGGAGAGACCCAGTACTTC. The chain couples TRBV5-1 to TRBJ2-5, with 8 nucleotides matching TRBD2. V lost 6 bases and J lost 4; bases outside the gene matches: 11. The CDR3 sequence is 15 residues long. Per germline, CDR1 SGHRS and CDR2 YFSETQ.